Listed here are 18 T cell receptor beta chains from one sample, sequenced in a study of cytomegalovirus exposure and HLA in healthy donors. 60 Vbeta and 13 Jbeta primers were used in PCR. Method: immunoSEQ multiplex PCR; TCRdb's copy keeps in-frame clones and lacks some. The data show about 90,000 clones, nearly 70% seen once. Sequenced input: PBMCs. The receptor source for this set is a woman in her 50s in good health and CMV-seropositive.

The V call is TRBV29-1, the J call TRBJ1-4; the D gene is possibly TRBD1 (6 bases). V lost 5 bases to trimming and J lost 8 bases, with 15 bases between them. The CDR3 runs to 13 residues. Germline-derived CDR1 and CDR2 are SQVTM and ANQGSEA. The CDR3 nucleotides are TGCAGCGTTTCGGGTTGGACAGACGAAAAACTGTTTTTT. Its translation is CSVSGWTDEKLFF.

The sample holds a few counts of this clone. V is TRBV7-9 and J is TRBJ1-1; D possibly corresponds to TRBD1 (5 bases). Trimming removed 5 bases from V and 8 bases from J, with 12 bases in between. Germline V lookup: CDR1 SEHNR, CDR2 FQNEAQ (reference sequence). There are 12 residues in the CDR3. CDR3 bases: TGTGCCAGCAGCCAAAACGCAGGGGAAGCTTTCTTT. It yields the protein CASSQNAGEAFF.

This clone was seen a few times. This chain connects TRBV28 to TRBJ2-7; 10 nucleotides agree with TRBD1. This CDR3 has 14 residues. The germline V gene encodes CDR1 MDHEN and CDR2 SYDVKM. V shed 0 bases and J 5 bases; nucleotides not matched to a gene: 1. CDR3 residues: CASSLWDRGDEQYF. The CDR3 DNA sequence: TGTGCCAGCAGTTTATGGGACAGGGGGGACGAGCAGTACTTC.

The chain employs TRBV6-1 and TRBJ2-1; the match to TRBD2 covers 16 bases. The V gene end was trimmed by 9 bases and the J gene end by 10 bases; junction bases not matched to a gene: 9. The CDR3 loop spans 15 amino acids. CDR1 and CDR2 (germline): MNHNS, SASEGT. CDR3 nucleotides: TGTGCCAGTGAACCGGGACTAGCGGGAGGGCGGGAGCAGTTCTTC. Protein product: CASEPGLAGGREQFF.

This chain joins TRBV5-1 and TRBJ1-2; 12 bases are shared with TRBD1. Germline lookup yields CDR1 SGHRS and CDR2 YFSETQ. J was trimmed by 8 bases and V by 2 bases; bases with no gene match: 10. This CDR3 contains 16 residues. The chain's CDR3 is CASSLLPGQGAGGYTF. The CDR3 DNA reads TGCGCCAGCAGCTTATTACCGGGACAGGGGGCTGGCGGCTACACCTTC.

Details on this clone: The junction does not match germline at one end; this may be a read error. V gene TRBV7-7 combines with J gene TRBJ2-2, with unresolved D. This CDR3 has 14 amino acids. The germline gives CDR1 SSHAT, CDR2 FNYEAQ (reference sequence). CDR3 bases: TGTGCTAGCAGCTTAGTACAGAACACCGGGGAGCTGTTTTTT. Translating gives CASSLVQNTGELFF.

The genes are TRBV7-2 and TRBJ2-5; 13 bases align to TRBD2. The CDR3 has 16 residues. J lost 4 bases, V lost 5 bases, and 7 bases had no gene match. The germline V gene encodes CDR1 SGHTA and CDR2 FQGNSA. CDR3 loop: CASSQTSGRRLETQYF. The CDR3 DNA is TGTGCCAGCAGCCAGACTAGCGGGAGGAGGTTAGAGACCCAGTACTTC.

CDR3 loop: CASSLQSVETGGRRGYTF. The CDR3 DNA follows: TGTGCCAGCAGCCTGCAATCGGTAGAGACAGGGGGCCGGAGAGGCTACACCTTC. V is TRBV9 and J is TRBJ1-2, with 10 bases lining up with TRBD1. V was pared by 4 bases and J by 8 bases, with 20 bases of the junction left unmatched. Germline V gene data show CDR1 as SGDLS and CDR2 as YYNGEE. The CDR3 is 18 residues long.

The chain links TRBV7-9 to TRBJ2-7; 10 bases line up with TRBD1. V was clipped by 5 bases and J by 2 bases; unmatched bases: 6. This CDR3 contains 15 residues. CDR1 is SEHNR, CDR2 FQNEAQ, per germline (reference sequence). CDR3: CASSPRDRGPYEQYF. Here the CDR3 DNA reads TGTGCCAGCAGCCCCCGGGACAGGGGACCCTACGAGCAGTACTTC.

V and J are TRBV5-1 and TRBJ2-5, with D possibly matching TRBD1 (7 bases). The J call may be wrong; the DNA end is better matched by TRBJ2-7. CDR1 and CDR2 (germline): SGHRS, YFSETQ. The CDR3 sequence is 18 residues long. CDR3 nucleotides: TGCGCCAGCAGCTTGGGACAGGGAGGCCCTCGTAGGTCCTACGAGCAGTACTTC. Translation: CASSLGQGGPRRSYEQYF.

This clone showed up just a few times. The rearrangement uses TRBV19 and TRBJ2-5, with TRBD2 matching 10 bases. Germline CDR1 and CDR2: LNHDA and SQIVND (reference sequence). The CDR3 runs to 15 residues. After removal of 4 bases from V and 1 base from J, the junction contained 3 bases not matched to a gene. The CDR3 nucleotides are TGTGCCAGTAGTAAGGCTAGCGGGAGCCAAGAGACCCAGTACTTC. The encoded protein is CASSKASGSQETQYF.

J is TRBJ1-1 and V is TRBV18; 9 positions agree with TRBD1. V trimming: 1 base; J trimming: 6 bases; junction bases outside the gene matches: 0. Germline loops: CDR1 KGHSH, CDR2 LQKENI. The CDR3 spans 13 residues. This CDR3 reads CASSPRDRAEAFF. The CDR3 DNA reads TGTGCCAGCTCACCACGGGACAGGGCTGAAGCTTTCTTT.

V gene TRBV27 combines with J gene TRBJ2-4, with TRBD2 matching 8 bases. The CDR3 has 15 residues. The germline gives CDR1 MNHEY, CDR2 SMNVEV (reference sequence). V gave up 6 bases and J gave up 3 bases; unmatched junction bases: 7. The DNA for the CDR3 is TGTGCCAGCAGCCCCGGGGGGGCCAGCAAAAACATTCAGTACTTC. Protein sequence: CASSPGGASKNIQYF.

The chain combines TRBV9 with TRBJ2-2, with D perhaps TRBD2 (5 bases). This CDR3 comprises 16 residues. Germline V lookup: CDR1 SGDLS, CDR2 YYNGEE. Trimming cost V 0 bases and J 3 bases, with 12 bases left between them. The DNA for the CDR3 is TGTGCCAGCAGCGTAGATTTGAGGGATCACACCGGGGAGCTGTTTTTT. It codes for CASSVDLRDHTGELFF. Full variable domain (outside the CDR3, taken from reference TRBV9 and TRBJ2-2): DSGVTQTPKHLITATGQRVTLRCSPRSGDLSVYWYQQSLDQGLQFLIQYYNGEERAKGNILERFSAQQFPDLHSELNLSSLELGDSALYFCASSVDLRDHTGELFFGEGSRLTVL.

This clone is a singleton in its sample. The rearrangement uses TRBV5-1 and TRBJ2-7; 9 bases are a match to TRBD2. V was clipped by 3 bases and J by 6 bases; unmatched bases: 13. This CDR3 has 16 residues. Germline CDR1 SGHRS, CDR2 YFSETQ. CDR3 amino acids: CASSYDVSSGSSEQYF. The CDR3 DNA reads as TGCGCCAGCAGCTACGACGTTAGTAGCGGGAGCTCCGAGCAGTACTTC.

The J gene is TRBJ2-7, the V gene TRBV7-3, with 12 bases lining up with TRBD1. CDR3 length equals 16 residues. CDR1 SGHTA and CDR2 FQGTGA come from the germline V gene. Trimming took 1 base from V and 7 from J; bases not matched to a gene: 8. The CDR3 loop is CASSLRPRDRGREQYF. The DNA for the CDR3 is TGTGCCAGCAGCTTAAGGCCTCGGGACAGGGGGCGAGAGCAGTACTTC.

This chain connects TRBV5-1 to TRBJ2-7; D is perhaps TRBD2 (5 bases). V was trimmed by 5 bases and J by 0 bases, leaving 12 bases between them. Germline CDR1 is SGHRS and CDR2 is YFSETQ. This CDR3 has 14 residues. The CDR3 DNA reads TGCGCCAGCAGAGGCGTAACTAGCTCCTACGAGCAGTACTTC. It yields the protein CASRGVTSSYEQYF.

V and J are TRBV5-4 and TRBJ2-7, with TRBD1 identical over 7 bases. The CDR3 is 17 residues long. Germline CDR1 reads SGHNT; CDR2 reads YYREEE (reference sequence). The junction had 13 bases not matched to a gene; V was cut back by 1 base and J by 3 bases. The CDR3 loop reads CASSLYSQGQMSYEQYF. CDR3 DNA sequence: TGTGCCAGCAGCTTGTACTCACAGGGACAGATGAGCTACGAGCAGTACTTC.